There are a few counts of the clone carrying this T cell receptor beta chain. As yet, its antigen is unknown. This specimen comes from a study of OX40 agonist ivuxolimab in advanced cancers. Findings of the study overall: At 0.1 to 3.0 mg/kg and by week 6, clonal expansion occurred in CD4+ and CD8+ blood T cells.

TCRdb's copy holds only in-frame clones and misses some; the assay was immunoSEQ multiplex PCR. This table holds about 67,000 clones, roughly nine tenths found once. The CDR3 contains 14 residues. The germline gives CDR1 ENHRY, CDR2 SYGVKD. The V end lost 6 bases, the J end lost 8 bases, and 17 bases lay between the germline ends. The TCR comes from an adult with an advanced solid tumor such as melanoma, head and neck, liver or kidney cancer. The sample in question was CD4+ or CD8+ T cells sorted from blood, obtained in a trial of the OX40 agonist ivuxolimab. The chain couples TRBV10-3 to TRBJ2-1; D is unclear. The CDR3 nucleotides are TGTGCCATCAGCGGCCGCGTAGGATTTGATGAGCAGTTCTTC. It encodes CAISGRVGFDEQFF.